The 23 T cell receptor beta chains below were found in one sample sequenced in a study of blood T cell repertoires in COVID-19 (dated by TCRdb to 2020 to 2021). Library method: the immunoSEQ multiplex PCR assay. The immuneACCESS repertoire file appears here via TCRdb, limited to in-frame rearrangements. These files lack a portion of the clones; in checked studies, under half of the deficit traces to unresolved V genes, and the cause of the others is not known. A total of over 200,000 clones appear in this sample, roughly 80% of them only once. The ten largest clonotypes hold roughly 4.9% of the sample. Sequencing was carried out using peripheral blood. The receptors were gathered from a human donor in a cohort sampled during active COVID-19.

This clone has just one count. The chain recombines TRBV28 with TRBJ2-1, with 8 bases matching TRBD2. The CDR3 contains 15 residues. CDR1 and CDR2 (germline): MDHEN, SYDVKM. Trimming at V came to 5 bases and at J to 5 bases, leaving 8 bases not matched to a gene. For the CDR3, the DNA is TGTGCCAGCAGTCCTGGGGGACTAGAAGACAATGAGCAGTTCTTC. It yields the protein CASSPGGLEDNEQFF.

V gene TRBV11-3 combines with J gene TRBJ2-7; maybe TRBD2 (6 bases). V was cut by 0 bases and J by 5 bases, with 11 bases left in between. CDR3 length equals 14 residues. Germline loops: CDR1 SGHNT, CDR2 YENEEA. The CDR3 DNA sequence: TGTGCCAGCAGCTTAGAGCCGGGAGCCCACGAGCAGTACTTC. This gives the protein CASSLEPGAHEQYF.

The genes are TRBV6-5 and TRBJ2-7; D perhaps matches TRBD1 (6 bases). The CDR3 has 13 amino acids. Germline CDR1 MNHEY, CDR2 SVGAGI. Trimming removed 7 bases from V and 0 bases from J, with 10 bases in between. CDR3 sequence reads: CASNQDSSYEQYF. The DNA of the CDR3 is TGTGCCAGCAATCAGGACAGCTCCTACGAGCAGTACTTC.

The rearrangement joins TRBV30 to TRBJ1-2; no clear D. The CDR3 covers 12 residues. V lost 4 bases, J lost 6 bases, and 12 bases lay in between. The germline V gene has CDR1 GTSNPN and CDR2 SVGIG (reference sequence). The CDR3 DNA sequence: TGTGCCTGGAACCGCGTAAGTGATGGCTACACCTTC. Its protein product is CAWNRVSDGYTF.

The rearrangement uses TRBV6-2 or TRBV6-3 and TRBJ1-1, with D possibly matching TRBD1 (5 bases). V was clipped by 4 bases and J by 5 bases, with 17 bases between them. The CDR3 is 15 residues long. Germline values: CDR1 MNHEY, CDR2 SVGEGT. CDR3 sequence (DNA): TGTGCCAGCAGTTTAGACAGCGTTCGTTGGACTGAAGCTTTCTTT. Its translation: CASSLDSVRWTEAFF.

CDR3 sequence: CATSEGSTGHGYTF. The CDR3 nucleotides are TGTGCCACCAGTGAGGGGTCGACAGGGCATGGCTACACCTTC. This chain joins TRBV24-1 and TRBJ1-2; 7 bases agree with TRBD1. V shed 4 bases and J 6 bases; nucleotides not matched to a gene: 7. CDR1 is KGHDR and CDR2 is SFDVKD in the germline V gene. CDR3 length: 14 residues.

V gene TRBV6-4 combines with J gene TRBJ2-2; D is perhaps TRBD1 (6 bases). Germline V gene data show CDR1 as MRHNA and CDR2 as SNTAGT. Trimming took off 5 bases at V and 1 base at J, with 14 bases between the two ends. This CDR3 spans 16 amino acids. CDR3 nucleotide sequence: TGTGCCAGCAGTCGAAAAGTGACAGGGAACACCGGGGAGCTGTTTTTT. It codes for CASSRKVTGNTGELFF.

The V and J genes are TRBV28 and TRBJ2-7; D may be TRBD2 (5 bases). V shed 2 bases and J shed 4 bases, with 21 bases lying between them. CDR1 and CDR2 from the germline V gene are MDHEN and SYDVKM. CDR3 length: 17 residues. The DNA of the CDR3 is TGTGCCAGCAGTTTACCAAATCAACTAGAGTTGCGGTACGAGCAGTACTTC. Translated: CASSLPNQLELRYEQYF.

This clone appeared a few times. V is TRBV28 and J is TRBJ2-7; 7 bases are a match to TRBD1. Looked up from germline, CDR1 is MDHEN and CDR2 is SYDVKM. The CDR3 extends over 14 amino acids. J gave up 3 bases and V 6 bases, and 8 bases lay outside the gene matches. The CDR3 DNA is TGTGCCAGCAGCTTCCGGACAGGCAGCTACGAGCAGTACTTC. It encodes CASSFRTGSYEQYF.

This sequence joins TRBV11-2 and TRBJ2-7, with D perhaps matching TRBD2 (5 bases). Trimming removed 3 bases from V and 5 bases from J, with 20 bases in between. The CDR3 length is 16 residues. Per germline, CDR1 SGHAT and CDR2 FQNNGV. Written as DNA, the CDR3 is TGTGCCAGCAGCTTGTCTTGGACCCTAGCCCCACACGAGCAGTACTTC. The encoded protein is CASSLSWTLAPHEQYF.

This clone was counted a single time. The genes are TRBV27 and TRBJ2-6; TRBD1 agrees at 10 bases. After removal of 3 bases from V and 2 bases from J, the junction contained 4 bases not matched to a gene. There are 17 residues in the CDR3. CDR1 MNHEY and CDR2 SMNVEV come from the germline V gene (reference sequence). The CDR3 spells CASSFRTGGAGANVLTF. In nucleotides, the CDR3 is TGTGCCAGCAGTTTCCGGACAGGGGGAGCTGGGGCCAACGTCCTGACTTTC.

This clone was counted a single time. The V gene is TRBV5-6, the J gene TRBJ2-7, with 8 nucleotides matching TRBD2. The CDR3 loop spans 19 amino acids. CDR1 is SGHDT, CDR2 YYEEEE, per germline. V trimming: 2 bases; J trimming: 0 bases; junction bases outside the gene matches: 16. Written as DNA, the CDR3 is TGTGCCAGCAGCTTAAGGTCCTTGTATCTGAGCGGGAGCTCCTACGAGCAGTACTTC. Encoded protein: CASSLRSLYLSGSSYEQYF. The full variable domain, completed using reference TRBV5-6 and TRBJ2-7, is DAGVTQSPTHLIKTRGQQVTLRCSPKSGHDTVSWYQQALGQGPQFIFQYYEEEERQRGNFPDRFSGHQFPNYSSELNVNALLLGDSALYLCASSLRSLYLSGSSYEQYFGPGTRLTVT.

J is TRBJ1-3 and V is TRBV7-2; a possible D gene is TRBD1 (5 bases). Trimming took 3 bases from V and 5 from J, leaving 8 bases between them. The CDR3 runs to 13 residues. Germline CDR1 and CDR2: SGHTA and FQGNSA. The CDR3 sequence: CASSLGRRNTIYF. In DNA form, the CDR3 reads TGTGCCAGCAGCTTGGGGCGGCGAAACACCATATATTTT.

This clone has more than one count but fewer than ten. The CDR3 DNA sequence: TGTGCCAGCAGCCAAGGGCTAGCTGGCGATGAGCAGTTCTTC. Encoded protein: CASSQGLAGDEQFF. J is TRBJ2-1 and V is TRBV3-1 (or the pseudogene TRBV3-2), with TRBD2 as a possible D gene (5 bases). This CDR3 has 14 amino acids. Germline V gene sequence: CDR1 LGHDT, CDR2 YNNKEL (reference sequence). V shed 1 base and J shed 8 bases, with 12 bases lying between them.

This clone occurred a few times. This rearrangement joins TRBV6-6 to TRBJ2-3; 9 nucleotides align to TRBD2. J gave up 4 bases and V 11 bases, and 13 bases lay outside the gene matches. This CDR3 contains 15 residues. CDR1 and CDR2 from the germline V gene are MNHNY and SVGAGI (reference sequence). The DNA for the CDR3 is TGTGCCGGCCACCCAATAGCGGGAGAGCCAGATACGCAGTATTTT. It encodes CAGHPIAGEPDTQYF.

The chain joins TRBV6-7 to TRBJ1-5; 7 bases line up with TRBD1. Being an ORF, TRBV6-7 has a function that is uncertain. The CDR3 covers 15 residues. V was clipped by 0 bases and J by 1 base; unmatched bases: 0. The CDR3 DNA reads TGTGCCAGCAGTTACTCGACAGGGAGCAATCAGCCCCAGCATTTT. It translates to CASSYSTGSNQPQHF.

The V call is TRBV6-2 or TRBV6-3, the J call TRBJ2-7; TRBD2 agrees at 14 bases. In germline, CDR1 is MNHEY, CDR2 SVGEGT. This CDR3 is 19 amino acids long. Losses at the gene ends were 4 bases for V and 5 bases for J; bases not matched to a gene: 16. The CDR3 nucleotides read TGTGCCAGCAGTTCACTTACACCCGGGACTAGCGGGAGAGCCCACGAGCAGTACTTC. Protein product: CASSSLTPGTSGRAHEQYF.

This chain connects TRBV11-2 to TRBJ2-7; 9 bases agree with TRBD1. V shed 8 bases and J 6 bases; nucleotides not matched to a gene: 11. This CDR3 has 14 residues. From germline, CDR1 is SGHAT and CDR2 FQNNGV. CDR3 sequence: CASGTRDRVVEQYF. CDR3 DNA: TGTGCCAGCGGTACCCGGGACAGGGTTGTCGAGCAGTACTTC.

This clone was counted once. The chain couples TRBV30 to TRBJ1-2; 8 bases map to TRBD1. With V trimmed by 3 bases and J by 6 bases, 6 bases remained unmatched. There are 13 residues in the CDR3. Germline V gives CDR1 GTSNPN, CDR2 SVGIG (reference sequence). CDR3 amino acids: CAWSRRQGNGYTF. CDR3 nucleotide sequence: TGTGCCTGGAGCCGGAGACAGGGGAATGGCTACACCTTC.

The chain links TRBV7-9 to TRBJ2-1, with 12 positions matching TRBD2. This CDR3 comprises 17 residues. Unmatched junction bases numbered 15, after V lost 6 bases and J lost 9 bases. Germline values: CDR1 SEHNR, CDR2 FQNEAQ (reference sequence). CDR3 sequence reads: CASRPATSGSYRGEQFF. Here the CDR3 DNA reads TGTGCCAGCAGGCCGGCGACTAGCGGGAGTTATAGGGGTGAGCAGTTCTTC.

V is TRBV3-1 (or the pseudogene TRBV3-2) and J is TRBJ2-3; 9 bases match TRBD1. CDR3 length equals 15 residues. Germline CDR1 reads LGHDT; CDR2 reads YNNKEL (reference sequence). Unmatched junction bases numbered 1, after V lost 2 bases and J lost 1 base. CDR3 residues: CASSQRTGGTDTQYF. As DNA, the CDR3 is TGTGCCAGCAGCCAAAGGACAGGGGGCACAGATACGCAGTATTTT.

V gene TRBV9 combines with J gene TRBJ2-2; 13 bases align to TRBD2. This CDR3 has 18 amino acids. Looked up from germline, CDR1 is SGDLS and CDR2 is YYNGEE. V dropped 6 bases and J dropped 4; count of bases not matched to a gene: 12. The CDR3 is CASTPGLAGEGGTGELFF. The CDR3 DNA sequence: TGTGCCAGCACCCCTGGACTAGCGGGAGAAGGAGGCACCGGGGAGCTGTTTTTT.

With regard to this clone: The junction differs from germline at one of its ends, possibly a read error. In DNA, the CDR3 is TGTGCCAGCTCCCCACAGGGGCCTGGTAACTATGGCTACACCTTC. Translated: CASSPQGPGNYGYTF. The chain uses TRBV18 and TRBJ1-2; 7 nucleotides align to TRBD1. The CDR3 extends over 15 amino acids. Germline CDR1 KGHSH, CDR2 LQKENI.